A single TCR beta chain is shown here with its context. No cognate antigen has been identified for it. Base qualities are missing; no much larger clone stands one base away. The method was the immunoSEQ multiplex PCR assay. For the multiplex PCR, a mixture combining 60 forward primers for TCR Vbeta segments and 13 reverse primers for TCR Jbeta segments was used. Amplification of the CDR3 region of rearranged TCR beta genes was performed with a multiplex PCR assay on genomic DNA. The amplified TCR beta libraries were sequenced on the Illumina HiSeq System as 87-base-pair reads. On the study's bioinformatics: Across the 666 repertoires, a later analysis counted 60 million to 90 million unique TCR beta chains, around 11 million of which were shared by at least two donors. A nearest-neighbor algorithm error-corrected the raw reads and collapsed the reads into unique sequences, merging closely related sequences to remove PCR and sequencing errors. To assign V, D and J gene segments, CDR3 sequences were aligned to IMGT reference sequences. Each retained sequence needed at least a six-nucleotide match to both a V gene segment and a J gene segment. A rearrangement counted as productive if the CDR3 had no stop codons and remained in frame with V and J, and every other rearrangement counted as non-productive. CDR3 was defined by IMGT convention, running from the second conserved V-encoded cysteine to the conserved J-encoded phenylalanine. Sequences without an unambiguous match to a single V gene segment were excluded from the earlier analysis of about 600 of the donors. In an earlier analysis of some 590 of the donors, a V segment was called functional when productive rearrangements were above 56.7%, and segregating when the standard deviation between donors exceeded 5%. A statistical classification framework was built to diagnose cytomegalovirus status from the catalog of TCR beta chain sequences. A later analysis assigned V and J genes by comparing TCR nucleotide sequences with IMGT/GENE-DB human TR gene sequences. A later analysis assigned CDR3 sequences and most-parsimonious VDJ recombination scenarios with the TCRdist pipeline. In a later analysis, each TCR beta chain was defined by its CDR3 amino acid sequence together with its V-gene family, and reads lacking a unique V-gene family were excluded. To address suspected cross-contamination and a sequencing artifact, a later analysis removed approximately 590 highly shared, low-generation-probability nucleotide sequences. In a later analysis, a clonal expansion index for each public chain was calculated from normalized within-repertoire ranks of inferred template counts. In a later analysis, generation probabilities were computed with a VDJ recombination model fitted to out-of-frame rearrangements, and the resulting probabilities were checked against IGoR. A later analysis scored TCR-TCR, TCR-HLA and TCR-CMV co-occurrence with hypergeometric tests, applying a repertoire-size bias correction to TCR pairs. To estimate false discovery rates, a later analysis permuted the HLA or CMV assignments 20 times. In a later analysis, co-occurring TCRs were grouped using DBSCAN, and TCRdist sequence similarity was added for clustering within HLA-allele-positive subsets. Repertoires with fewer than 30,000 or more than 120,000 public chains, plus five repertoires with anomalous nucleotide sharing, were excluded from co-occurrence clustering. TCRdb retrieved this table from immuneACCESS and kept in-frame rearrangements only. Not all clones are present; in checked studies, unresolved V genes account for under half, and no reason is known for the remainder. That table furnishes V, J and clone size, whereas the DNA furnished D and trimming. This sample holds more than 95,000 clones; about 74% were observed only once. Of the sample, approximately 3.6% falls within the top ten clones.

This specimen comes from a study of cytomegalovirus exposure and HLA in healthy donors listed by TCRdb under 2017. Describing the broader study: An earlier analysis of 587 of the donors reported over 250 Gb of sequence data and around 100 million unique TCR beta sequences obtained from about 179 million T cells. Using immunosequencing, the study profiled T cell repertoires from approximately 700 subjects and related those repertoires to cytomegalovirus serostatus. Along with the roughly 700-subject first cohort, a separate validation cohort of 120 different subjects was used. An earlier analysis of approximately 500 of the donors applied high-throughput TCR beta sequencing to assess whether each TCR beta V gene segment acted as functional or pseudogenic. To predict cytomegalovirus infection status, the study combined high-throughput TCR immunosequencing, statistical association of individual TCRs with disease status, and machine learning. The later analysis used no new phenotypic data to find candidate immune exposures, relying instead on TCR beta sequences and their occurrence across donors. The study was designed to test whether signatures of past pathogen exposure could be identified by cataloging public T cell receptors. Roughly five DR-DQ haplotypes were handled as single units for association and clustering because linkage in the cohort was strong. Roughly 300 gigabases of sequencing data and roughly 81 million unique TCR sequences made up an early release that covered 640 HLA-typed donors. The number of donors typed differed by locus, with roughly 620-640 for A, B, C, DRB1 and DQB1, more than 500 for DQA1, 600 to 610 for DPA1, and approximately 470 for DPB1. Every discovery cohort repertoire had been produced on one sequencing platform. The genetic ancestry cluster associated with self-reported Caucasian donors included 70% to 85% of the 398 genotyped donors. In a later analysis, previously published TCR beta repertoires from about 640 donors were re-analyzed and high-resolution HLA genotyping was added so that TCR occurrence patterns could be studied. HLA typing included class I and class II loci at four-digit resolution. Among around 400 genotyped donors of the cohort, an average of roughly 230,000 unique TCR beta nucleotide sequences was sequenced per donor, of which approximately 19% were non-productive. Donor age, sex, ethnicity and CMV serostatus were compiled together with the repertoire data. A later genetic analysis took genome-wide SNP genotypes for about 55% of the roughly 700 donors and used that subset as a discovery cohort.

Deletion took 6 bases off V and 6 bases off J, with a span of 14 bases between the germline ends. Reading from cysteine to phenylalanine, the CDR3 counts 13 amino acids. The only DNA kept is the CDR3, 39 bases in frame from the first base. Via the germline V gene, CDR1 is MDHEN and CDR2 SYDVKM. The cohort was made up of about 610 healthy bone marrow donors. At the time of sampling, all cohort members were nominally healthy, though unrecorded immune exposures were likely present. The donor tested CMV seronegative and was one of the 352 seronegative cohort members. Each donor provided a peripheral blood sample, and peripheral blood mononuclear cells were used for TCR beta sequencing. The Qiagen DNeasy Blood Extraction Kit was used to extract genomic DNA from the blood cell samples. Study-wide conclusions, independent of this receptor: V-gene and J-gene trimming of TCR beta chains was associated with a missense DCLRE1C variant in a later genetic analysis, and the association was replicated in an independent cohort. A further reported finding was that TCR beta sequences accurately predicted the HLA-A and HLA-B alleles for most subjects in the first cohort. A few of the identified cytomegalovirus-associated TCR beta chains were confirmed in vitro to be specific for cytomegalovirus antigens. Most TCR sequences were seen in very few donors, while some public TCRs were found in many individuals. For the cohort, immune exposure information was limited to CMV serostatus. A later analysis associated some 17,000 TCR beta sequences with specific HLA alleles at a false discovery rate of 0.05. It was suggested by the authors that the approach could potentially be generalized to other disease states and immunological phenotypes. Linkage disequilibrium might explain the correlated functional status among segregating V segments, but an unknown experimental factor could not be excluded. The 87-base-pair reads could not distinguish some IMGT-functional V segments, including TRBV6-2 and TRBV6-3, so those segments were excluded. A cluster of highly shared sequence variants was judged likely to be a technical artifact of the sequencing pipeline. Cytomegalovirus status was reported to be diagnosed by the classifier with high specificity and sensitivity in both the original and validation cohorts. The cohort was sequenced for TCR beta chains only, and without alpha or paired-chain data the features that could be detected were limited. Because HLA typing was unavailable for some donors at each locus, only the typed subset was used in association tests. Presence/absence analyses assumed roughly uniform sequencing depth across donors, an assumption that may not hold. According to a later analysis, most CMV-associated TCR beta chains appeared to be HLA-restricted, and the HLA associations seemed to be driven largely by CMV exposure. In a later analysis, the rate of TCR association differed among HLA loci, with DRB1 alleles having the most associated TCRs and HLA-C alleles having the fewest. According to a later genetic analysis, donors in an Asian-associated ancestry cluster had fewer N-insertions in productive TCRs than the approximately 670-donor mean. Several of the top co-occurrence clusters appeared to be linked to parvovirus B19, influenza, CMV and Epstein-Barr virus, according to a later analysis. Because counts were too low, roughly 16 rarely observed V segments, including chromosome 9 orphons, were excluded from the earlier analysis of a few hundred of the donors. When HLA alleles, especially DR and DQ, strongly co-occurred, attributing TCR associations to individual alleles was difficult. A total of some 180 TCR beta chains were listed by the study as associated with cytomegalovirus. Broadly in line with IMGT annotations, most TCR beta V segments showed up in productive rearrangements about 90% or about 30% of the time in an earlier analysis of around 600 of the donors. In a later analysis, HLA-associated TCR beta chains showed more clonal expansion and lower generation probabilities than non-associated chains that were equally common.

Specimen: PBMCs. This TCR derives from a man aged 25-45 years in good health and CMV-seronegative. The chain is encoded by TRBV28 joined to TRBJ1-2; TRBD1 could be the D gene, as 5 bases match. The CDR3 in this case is CASRPGTFNGYTF. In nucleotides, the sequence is TGTGCCAGCAGGCCTGGGACTTTTAATGGCTACACCTTC.